This TCR beta chain was captured in a study of Graves' ophthalmopathy and Graves' hyperthyroidism (dated by TCRdb to 2017 to 2018). Study-level background: Peripheral blood was collected at initial diagnosis, before any treatment. The study used signatures of the TCR beta repertoire to tell Graves' ophthalmopathy apart from Graves' hyperthyroidism and to predict which patients would progress to ophthalmopathy. In total, 120 to 150 blood samples were TCR-sequenced: around 42 ophthalmopathy, some 75 hyperthyroidism and about 17 hyperthyroidism-to-ophthalmopathy patients. To explore V-J signatures that distinguish ophthalmopathy from hyperthyroidism, a discovery set of 100 patients was enrolled, made up of over 40 with ophthalmopathy and some 58 with stable hyperthyroidism. An independent validation cohort comprised 18 hyperthyroidism patients and over 15 patients who later progressed from hyperthyroidism to ophthalmopathy. T-cell repertoires of thyroid tissue and blood were compared in 5 or 6 hyperthyroidism patients. Following sampling, methimazole starting at 30 mg daily was administered to hyperthyroidism patients, and high-dose intravenous methylprednisolone was administered to ophthalmopathy patients. The roughly 100 discovery patients were randomly divided into training and test sets at a 7:3 ratio.

Hyperthyroidism was considered stable if no progression to ophthalmopathy occurred within 18 months of follow-up. Patients with hyperthyroidism were aged 18 to 65 years, had been newly diagnosed, and had a disease duration of less than 2 months. Anyone with other autoimmune diseases, uncontrolled infections, pregnancy or lactation was excluded from the study. Clinical symptoms, serum thyroxine, TRAb, thyroid ultrasound and orbital computed tomography formed the basis of the diagnosis. PBMCs were isolated from 7.5 to 10 ml of fresh peripheral blood by Ficoll-Paque density gradient centrifugation. Total RNA was extracted with Trizol reagent and quality-checked on an Agilent 2100 Bioanalyzer. CDR1 SQVTM and CDR2 ANQGSEA were looked up in the germline V gene. Relative to germline, V is 7 bases shorter and J is 4 bases shorter, with 17 bases between their ends. The CDR3 sequence holds 13 residues, the cysteine and phenylalanine included. Just the 39-base CDR3 DNA is kept, in frame starting at base 1.

What the study reported, not specific to this receptor: In cross-validation, the 13-signature model distinguished ophthalmopathy from stable hyperthyroidism with 85% to 90% sensitivity and almost 83% specificity, and in the test set the corresponding values were approximately 79% and 70%. In validation, the model predicted ophthalmopathy progression with nearly 71% sensitivity and 72.22% specificity; roughly 11 predicted patients were CT-confirmed with GO in a median of approximately six months. Sample size was not statistically predetermined, and group allocation was not concealed from the investigators. Among expanded thyroid clonotypes with frequency above 0.001, most also showed up in blood, which suggests that blood repertoires may reflect the thyroid immune response.

For repertoire sequencing, the TCR beta CDR3 regions were amplified from RNA transcripts. The first round was an RT-PCR using HTBI primers with the Qiagen OneStep RT-PCR kit, and this first round was followed by a second-round multiplex PCR, then size selection and purification. Libraries were sequenced on an Illumina HiSeq2000 using paired-end 100 bp reads. Per the source publication's procedure: SOAPnuke was used to process the reads, throwing out any read that had adapters, had uncalled bases, had a mean Phred below 15, or lacked an exact constant-primer or identifier match. High-quality paired reads were merged with COPE v1.2.5. Each unique nucleotide sequence was treated as a clonotype, and MiTCR v1.1 was used to align the clonotypes to the IMGT TRB V, D and J references. Analysis was restricted to V-J combinations with a frequency above 0.0001, which covered roughly 99% of repertoires. A TCR clonal expansion and chaos score per V-J combination was defined as the ratio of F50 clonal expansion to chaos observed in the TCRdist matrix. Welch's t-statistics and random forest were used to reduce the features to some 13 V-J combinations, which were then used as input to a naive Bayes classifier. The Morisita-Horn index was used to measure how similar the thyroid and blood repertoires were. TCRdb itself trimmed the public reads at Q25 with fastp, ran MiXCR and retained productive beta chains. Rows with one shared CDR3 protein collapse into an entry with the most common genes and DNA. The V and J calls and clone size come from TCRdb's table, not from the authors' own analysis. This sample comprises 680,000 or so distinct CDR3 sequences, 20% to 25% of them detected only once. The ten largest clones take up around 6.9% of the sample.

Concerning this clonotype: Which antigen it targets is not known. Base quality data are lacking; no much larger clone is found one base away.

The specimen sequenced was peripheral blood. The receptor was isolated from a woman younger than 35 with stable Graves' hyperthyroidism. Some clones in this sample may be carry-over from other donors' samples. Donor details come from another sample of the same person, matched by shared clones. This sequence uses TRBV29-1 and TRBJ2-7, and possibly TRBD1, on 6 matching bases. For the CDR3, the sequence is CSARATGAYEQYF. The DNA sequence is TGCAGCGCTCGGGCGACAGGAGCTTACGAGCAGTACTTC.